These 14 T cell receptor beta chains came from one sample sequenced in a study of blood T cell repertoires in COVID-19. Profiling relied on immunoSEQ multiplex PCR, and the TCRdb table lists in-frame clones only, not all of them. The sample shows some 150,000 clones, less than 85% of them seen only once. The sequenced material came from peripheral blood. These TCRs come from a human donor in a cohort sampled during active COVID-19.

This clone was observed a handful of times. The rearrangement uses TRBV4-2 and TRBJ2-7, with TRBD1 matching over 7 bases. V dropped 0 bases and J dropped 3; count of bases not matched to a gene: 5. There are 15 residues in the CDR3. The germline CDR1 and CDR2 sequences are LGHNA and YNFKEQ. The CDR3 region is CASSQEVQGFYEQYF. In DNA, the CDR3 is TGTGCCAGCAGCCAAGAAGTACAGGGGTTCTACGAGCAGTACTTC.

The rearrangement uses TRBV7-2 and TRBJ2-7; D might be TRBD1 (5 bases). Trimming cost V 1 base and J 5 bases, with 12 bases left between them. The CDR3 covers 14 residues. Germline-derived CDR1 and CDR2 are SGHTA and FQGNSA. This CDR3 is CASSLGTSVHEQYF. CDR3 nucleotides: TGTGCCAGCAGCTTAGGGACAAGCGTCCACGAGCAGTACTTC. Complete variable domain (other parts from reference TRBV7-2 and TRBJ2-7): GAGVSQSPSNKVTEKGKDVELRCDPISGHTALYWYRQSLGQGLEFLIYFQGNSAPDKSGLPSDRFSAERTGGSVSTLTIQRTQQEDSAVYLCASSLGTSVHEQYFGPGTRLTVT.

This clone was detected only once. The rearrangement joins TRBV5-1 to TRBJ2-2, with D tentatively TRBD1 (6 bases). The germline CDR1 and CDR2 sequences are SGHRS and YFSETQ. V was cut by 6 bases and J by 3 bases, with 12 bases left in between. The CDR3 sequence is 14 residues long. This chain's CDR3 is CASNHRVDTGELFF. CDR3 coding DNA: TGCGCCAGCAATCACAGGGTTGACACCGGGGAGCTGTTTTTT.

The gene calls are TRBV5-1 and TRBJ2-3; D is perhaps TRBD2 (6 bases). The CDR3 covers 13 residues. Germline V gene lookup returns CDR1 SGHRS and CDR2 YFSETQ. The ends were cut back, 6 bases at V and 6 bases at J, with 14 bases in the middle. CDR3 in amino acids: CASTPSVQDTQYF. DNA for the CDR3: TGCGCCAGCACCCCTAGCGTTCAGGATACGCAGTATTTT. Supplemented by reference TRBV5-1 and TRBJ2-3, the full variable domain reads KAGVTQTPRYLIKTRGQQVTLSCSPISGHRSVSWYQQTPGQGLQFLFEYFSETQRNKGNFPGRFSGRQFSNSRSEMNVSTLELGDSALYLCASTPSVQDTQYFGPGTRLTVL.

The V and J genes are TRBV7-3 and TRBJ1-1; D gene unclear. Germline values: CDR1 SGHTA, CDR2 FQGTGA. The CDR3 contains 13 residues. The germline V and J ends were trimmed by 2 bases and 4 bases, with 8 bases remaining between them. The CDR3 region is CASSLAASTEAFF. CDR3 coding DNA: TGTGCCAGCAGCTTAGCTGCGAGCACTGAAGCTTTCTTT.

The chain has TRBV2 and TRBJ2-2, with a weak D call TRBD1 (5 bases). CDR1 and CDR2 from the germline V gene are SNHLY and FYNNEI. This CDR3 has 16 amino acids. The V and J ends lost 1 base and 1 base respectively, with 10 bases between them. CDR3 residues: CASSEVGTGNTGELFF. Written as DNA, the CDR3 is TGTGCCAGCAGTGAAGTCGGAACAGGGAACACCGGGGAGCTGTTTTTT. The variable domain in full, with the rest retrieved from reference TRBV2 and TRBJ2-2, is EPEVTQTPSHQVTQMGQEVILRCVPISNHLYFYWYRQILGQKVEFLVSFYNNEISEKSEIFDDQFSVERPDGSNFTLKIRSTKLEDSAMYFCASSEVGTGNTGELFFGEGSRLTVL.

The CDR3 coding sequence is TGTGCCAGCAGTGAAGCCCGGGCCAGGGCCCTCTATGGCTACACCTTC. Translated: CASSEARARALYGYTF. This chain connects TRBV2 to TRBJ1-2; D may be TRBD1 (5 bases). Germline loops: CDR1 SNHLY, CDR2 FYNNEI. The ends were cut back, 0 bases at V and 4 bases at J, with 15 bases in the middle. The CDR3 has 16 amino acids.

The chain recombines TRBV7-6 with TRBJ2-1; D is perhaps TRBD1 (5 bases). The germline gives CDR1 SGHVS, CDR2 FNYEAQ. V was cut by 5 bases and J by 7 bases, with 18 bases left in between. This CDR3 spans 15 amino acids. The CDR3 DNA sequence: TGTGCCAGCAGCCCCACCCACATTCAGGGTAATGAGCAGTTCTTC. Encoded protein: CASSPTHIQGNEQFF.

This clone was observed once. The chain carries TRBV6-1 and TRBJ2-6; the match to TRBD2 covers 10 bases. V lost 2 bases and J lost 0; bases outside the gene matches: 7. The CDR3 spans 19 residues. Germline loops: CDR1 MNHNS, CDR2 SASEGT. Here the CDR3 DNA reads TGTGCCAGCAGTGAATTCGCTAGCGGGAGTTACTCTGGGGCCAACGTCCTGACTTTC. The encoded protein is CASSEFASGSYSGANVLTF.

This chain connects TRBV5-5 to TRBJ2-3; TRBD1 agrees at 8 bases. CDR3 size: 17 residues. V trimming: 2 bases; J trimming: 2 bases; junction bases outside the gene matches: 10. CDR1 and CDR2 from the germline V gene are SGHKS and YYEKEE (reference sequence). DNA for the CDR3: TGTGCCAGCAGCTTTTCACCGGGACAGGACCTCACAGATACGCAGTATTTT. Translating it yields CASSFSPGQDLTDTQYF.

This chain joins TRBV15 and TRBJ1-1; 8 bases line up with TRBD1. V gave up 2 bases and J gave up 5 bases; unmatched junction bases: 7. Germline CDR1 is LNHNV and CDR2 is YYDKDF (reference sequence). This CDR3 contains 15 residues. The DNA of the CDR3 is TGTGCCACCAGCAGACCCCAGGGGGCAGGGACTGAAGCTTTCTTT. It yields the protein CATSRPQGAGTEAFF.

The CDR3 sequence: CASSQASGQSLHGYTF. CDR3 DNA: TGTGCCAGCAGCCAAGCAAGTGGACAGAGCCTACATGGCTACACCTTC. The chain links TRBV14 to TRBJ1-2; tentatively, D is TRBD1 (6 bases). CDR1 SGHDN and CDR2 FVKESK come from the germline V gene. The CDR3 spans 16 residues. V was shortened by 1 base and J by 6 bases, with 18 bases between the two germline ends.

A word on this clone: This CDR3 is also generated by other DNA sequences in the sample. The chain couples TRBV14 to TRBJ1-2; 8 bases align to TRBD1. V shed 4 bases and J 7 bases; nucleotides not matched to a gene: 5. The CDR3 covers 13 residues. Germline V gene data show CDR1 as SGHDN and CDR2 as FVKESK. This CDR3 reads CASSPRQGFGYTF. In DNA form, the CDR3 reads TGTGCCAGCAGCCCCCGACAGGGGTTTGGCTACACCTTC.

The DNA for the CDR3 is TGTGCCCAACACAGGCAGCCGCGGGAGACCCAGTACTTC. Translating gives CAQHRQPRETQYF. This rearrangement joins TRBV12-3 or TRBV12-4 to TRBJ2-5, with D possibly TRBD1 on 5 matching bases. The length of the CDR3 is 13 residues. With 11 bases removed from V and 5 bases from J, the gap between germline ends came to 18 bases.